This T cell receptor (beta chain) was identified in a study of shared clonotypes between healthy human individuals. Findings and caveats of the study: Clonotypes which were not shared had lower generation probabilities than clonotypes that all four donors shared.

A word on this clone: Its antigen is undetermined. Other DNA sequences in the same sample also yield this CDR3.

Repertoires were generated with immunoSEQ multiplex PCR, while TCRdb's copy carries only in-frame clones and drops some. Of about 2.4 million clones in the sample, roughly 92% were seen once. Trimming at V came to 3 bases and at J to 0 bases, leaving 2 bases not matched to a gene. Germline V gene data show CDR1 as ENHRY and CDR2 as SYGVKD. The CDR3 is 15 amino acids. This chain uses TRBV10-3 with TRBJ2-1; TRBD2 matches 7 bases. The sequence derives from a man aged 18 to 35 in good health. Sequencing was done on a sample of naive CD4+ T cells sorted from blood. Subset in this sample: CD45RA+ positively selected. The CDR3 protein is CAISESGGSYNEQFF. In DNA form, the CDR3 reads TGTGCCATCAGTGAATCGGGGGGCTCCTACAATGAGCAGTTCTTC.